Below are 14 T cell receptor beta chains sequenced from a single sample in a study of OX40 agonist ivuxolimab in advanced cancers. The library came from the immunoSEQ multiplex PCR assay. As stored in TCRdb, this immuneACCESS dataset retains in-frame rearrangements with V and J assigned. A fraction of the clones does not appear; measured against another copy, unresolved V genes explain less than half of the discrepancy, and the remainder lacks a known reason. The sample contains 25,000 to 35,000 clones, 86% of them found a single time. The top ten clonotypes cover 25% of the sample. The input for sequencing was CD4+ or CD8+ T cells sorted from blood, taken in a trial of the OX40 agonist ivuxolimab. Receptors were obtained from an adult with an advanced solid tumor such as melanoma, head and neck, liver or kidney cancer.

The CDR3 region is CASSSPGQPNTGELFF. CDR3 DNA: TGTGCCAGCAGCTCCCCGGGACAGCCGAACACCGGGGAGCTGTTTTTT. The chain has TRBV7-3 and TRBJ2-2, with 7 nucleotides matching TRBD1. This CDR3 contains 16 residues. The germline CDR1 and CDR2 sequences are SGHTA and FQGTGA. With 4 bases clipped from V and 0 bases from J, the junction kept 5 bases outside the gene matches.

V and J are TRBV28 and TRBJ1-4; possibly TRBD1 for D (5 bases). Trimming took 5 bases from V and 0 from J, leaving 16 bases between them. The germline V gene has CDR1 MDHEN and CDR2 SYDVKM. The CDR3 is 17 residues long. The CDR3 spells CASSRLGTSTTNEKLFF. CDR3 DNA sequence: TGTGCCAGCAGTCGCCTCGGGACCTCCACAACTAATGAAAAACTGTTTTTT.

The V call is TRBV12-2, the J call TRBJ2-7; the D call TRBD2 from the table was never checked on the DNA. TRBV12-2 is termed a pseudogene. This CDR3 is 19 amino acids long. Here the CDR3 reads CASRPHPSGRALPFYEQYF. DNA of the CDR3: TGTGCAAGTCGCCCCCACCCTAGCGGGAGGGCCCTGCCCTTTTACGAGCAGTACTTC.

J is TRBJ1-1 and V is TRBV30; D may be TRBD1 (5 bases). CDR1 and CDR2 (germline): GTSNPN, SVGIG (reference sequence). V was clipped by 1 base and J by 4 bases, with 7 bases between them. The CDR3 sequence is 12 residues long. As DNA, the CDR3 is TGTGCCTGGAGTGATGGGGCCACTGAAGCTTTCTTT. Amino acids: CAWSDGATEAFF.

The chain joins TRBV11-1 to TRBJ2-5, with D perhaps matching TRBD1 (6 bases). Trimming left V 3 bases short and J 5 bases short, with 13 bases between. From germline, CDR1 is SGHAT and CDR2 FQDESV (reference sequence). The CDR3 consists of 14 residues. CDR3 region: CASSLGHSRETQYF. The CDR3 DNA is TGTGCCAGCAGCTTGGGACACAGTCGGGAGACCCAGTACTTC.

V usage is TRBV27 and J usage is TRBJ2-1; D gene ambiguous. Per the germline V gene, CDR1 is MNHEY and CDR2 is SMNVEV (reference sequence). V lost 2 bases to trimming and J lost 6 bases, with 8 bases between them. The CDR3 covers 13 residues. The CDR3 DNA is TGTGCCAGCAGTTTAACCCTAGTCAATGAGCAGTTCTTC. The encoded protein is CASSLTLVNEQFF.

This clone was observed a handful of times. Other DNA sequences of this sample code for an identical CDR3. The chain employs TRBV6-1 and TRBJ2-3, with TRBD2 matching over 11 bases. The ends lost 4 bases at V and 3 bases at J; junction bases unmatched: 3. This CDR3 contains 15 residues. In germline, CDR1 is MNHNS, CDR2 SASEGT. The chain's CDR3 is CASSVLAGETDTQYF. In DNA, the CDR3 is TGTGCCAGCAGTGTACTAGCGGGAGAGACAGATACGCAGTATTTT.

The chain employs TRBV18 and TRBJ2-2, with D possibly called TRBD1 or TRBD2 (5 bases each). The CDR3 is made up of 15 amino acids. V gave up 6 bases and J gave up 4 bases, with 15 bases separating them. Germline CDR1 KGHSH, CDR2 LQKENI. CDR3: CASSPPTAVTGELFF. The CDR3 DNA reads TGTGCCAGCTCTCCGCCGACAGCGGTCACCGGGGAGCTGTTTTTT.

This chain joins TRBV5-6 and TRBJ2-4; 11 bases match TRBD2. Germline CDR1 reads SGHDT; CDR2 reads YYEEEE. V trimming: 0 bases; J trimming: 7 bases; junction bases outside the gene matches: 9. This CDR3 contains 17 residues. As DNA, the CDR3 is TGTGCCAGCAGCTTGGGGGTTAGCGGGAGGGCCGGGAACATTCAGTACTTC. Translated: CASSLGVSGRAGNIQYF.

The rearrangement uses TRBV2 and TRBJ1-1; no clear D. Germline CDR1 is SNHLY and CDR2 is FYNNEI. The CDR3 has 11 amino acids. The V end lost 4 bases, the J end lost 6 bases, and 6 bases lay between the germline ends. This chain's CDR3 is CASSVGPEAFF. Here the CDR3 DNA reads TGTGCCAGCAGTGTGGGCCCTGAAGCTTTCTTT.

This clone was found once. The chain has TRBV6-5 and TRBJ2-5; 10 bases are a match to TRBD2. The V and J ends lost 5 bases and 4 bases, in that order; junction bases with no gene match: 7. CDR1 and CDR2 (germline): MNHEY, SVGAGI. The CDR3 is 15 residues long. As DNA, the CDR3 is TGTGCCAGCAGTCCACTAGCGGGATGGGGAGAGACCCAGTACTTC. Its translation is CASSPLAGWGETQYF.

The rearrangement links TRBV5-4 to TRBJ2-7; D gene unclear. V lost 4 bases, J lost 1 base, and 12 bases lay in between. Looked up from germline, CDR1 is SGHNT and CDR2 is YYREEE (reference sequence). The CDR3 runs 14 residues. The CDR3 reads CASSRGVGSYEQYF. CDR3 DNA: TGTGCCAGCAGCCGAGGAGTGGGGTCCTACGAGCAGTACTTC.

This chain connects TRBV7-2 to TRBJ2-1; D tentatively fits TRBD1 or TRBD2 (6 bases each). The CDR3 contains 15 residues. The germline CDR1 and CDR2 sequences are SGHTA and FQGNSA. V was pared by 1 base and J by 7 bases, with 14 bases between. In nucleotides, the CDR3 is TGTGCCAGCAGCTTAGTTGGGGTAGGGGGGAATGAGCAGTTCTTC. Protein product: CASSLVGVGGNEQFF.

The chain carries TRBV27 and TRBJ2-1; D unclear. Trimming cost V 6 bases and J 3 bases, with 6 bases left between them. Germline lookup yields CDR1 MNHEY and CDR2 SMNVEV (reference sequence). The CDR3 loop spans 12 amino acids. The CDR3 loop is CASRKDYNEQFF. For the CDR3, the DNA is TGTGCCAGCAGGAAGGACTACAATGAGCAGTTCTTC.